A single sample gave rise to the 8 T cell receptor beta chains below, sequenced in a study of blood T cells in healthy people across ages. Primers used in a second PCR of roughly 6 to 12 cycles were a sample-barcoded 5' primer and a J-beta primer mix. TCRdb passed the 5' RACE reads through MiXCR, listing each CDR3 protein once. The data show 600,000 or so distinct CDR3 sequences, with 25% to 35% seen just once and less than 20% held by the top ten. The source material was blood. The receptors here all came from a woman at least 80 years old in good health.

This clonotype was recorded at least ten times. The chain carries TRBV5-1 and TRBJ2-1, with D unclear. Looked up from germline, CDR1 is SGHRS and CDR2 is YFSETQ. This CDR3 has 18 residues. V lost 0 bases and J lost 0, with 16 bases in between. CDR3 region: CASSLGLRPSLSYNEQFF. In DNA form, the CDR3 reads TGCGCCAGCAGCTTGGGGTTGAGGCCTTCCCTCTCCTACAATGAGCAGTTCTTC. The entire variable domain, with the rest obtained from reference TRBV5-1 and TRBJ2-1, is as follows: KAGVTQTPRYLIKTRGQQVTLSCSPISGHRSVSWYQQTPGQGLQFLFEYFSETQRNKGNFPGRFSGRQFSNSRSEMNVSTLELGDSALYLCASSLGLRPSLSYNEQFFGPGTRLTVL.

This clonotype was detected many times. The chain carries TRBV27 and TRBJ2-1, with D unresolved. Germline V gives CDR1 MNHEY, CDR2 SMNVEV (reference sequence). The CDR3 sequence is 13 residues long. The germline V and J ends were trimmed by 10 bases and 5 bases, with 15 bases remaining between them. This CDR3 is CATVGRTHNEQFF. DNA of the CDR3: TGTGCCACCGTTGGGCGGACGCACAATGAGCAGTTCTTC.

About this clonotype itself: A single base separates this from a much larger clone, so it may be a read error. The chain links TRBV6-1 to TRBJ2-7; D is ambiguous. The CDR3 is 13 amino acids. CDR1 MNHNS and CDR2 SASEGT come from the germline V gene. The CDR3 is CASSVVSSYERYF. CDR3 in DNA: TGTGCCAGCAGTGTGGTGAGCTCCTACGAGCGGTACTTC.

The chain combines TRBV11-3 with TRBJ2-7; a possible D gene is TRBD2 (5 bases). V gave up 1 base and J gave up 7 bases, with 11 bases separating them. The CDR3 has 13 amino acids. From germline, CDR1 is SGHNT and CDR2 YENEEA. The CDR3 DNA reads as TGTGCCAGCAGCTTAGGGCTAGCCAATGAGCAGTACTTC. Encoded protein: CASSLGLANEQYF.

This clonotype has more than one count but fewer than ten. This could be a read error, since a much larger clone is one nucleotide away. V gene TRBV12-3 or TRBV12-4 combines with J gene TRBJ2-5; 7 positions agree with TRBD2. TRBJ2-7 explains the end of the DNA better; the J call may be wrong. This CDR3 comprises 13 residues. The CDR3 DNA follows: TGTGCCAGCAGTTTAAGCGGGACCCACGAGCAGTACTTC. As protein: CASSLSGTHEQYF.

A remark on this clonotype: A read error may explain this, as a much larger clone is one base away. The chain is built from TRBV20-1 and TRBJ2-1; maybe TRBD2 (6 bases). The CDR3 runs to 12 residues. The V end lost 3 bases, the J end lost 6 bases, and 9 bases lay between the germline ends. Germline CDR1 and CDR2: DFQATT and SNEGSKA (reference sequence). CDR3 DNA sequence: TGCAGTGCTAGCAAGGAGGGCAATGAGCAGTTCTTC. It translates to CSASKEGNEQFF.

This clonotype was detected a few times. A read error may explain this, as a much larger clone is one base away. The rearrangement links TRBV7-3 to TRBJ2-1; 9 bases fit TRBD2. The J call may be in error: the DNA end matches TRBJ2-7 better. Germline lookup yields CDR1 SGHTA and CDR2 FQGTGA. CDR3 length equals 19 residues. The CDR3 sequence: CASSLIGSGGLSSYNEQYF. CDR3 DNA: TGTGCCAGCAGCTTAATCGGTAGCGGGGGCTTAAGCTCCTACAATGAGCAGTACTTC.

This clonotype was detected many times. The V and J genes are TRBV4-2 and TRBJ2-2; unclear D gene. Trimming removed 6 bases from V and 5 bases from J, with 10 bases in between. The CDR3 is made up of 13 amino acids. Germline CDR1 and CDR2: LGHNA and YNFKEQ. The CDR3 nucleotides are TGTGCCAGCAGAGAAGAAATAACCGGGGAGCTGTTTTTT. Translating gives CASREEITGELFF.